These 2 T cell receptor beta chains originate from one sample sequenced in a study of blood T cells in healthy people across ages. Alongside a J-beta primer mix, a sample-barcoded 5' primer served in a second PCR lasting 7 to 11 cycles. Each CDR3 protein is one row after TCRdb ran MiXCR on the 5' RACE reads. This table holds more than 500,000 distinct CDR3 sequences, 27% found once. Sample: blood. The receptor set was obtained from a woman in her 70s in good health.

This clonotype was detected a few times. This chain links TRBV12-3 or TRBV12-4 with TRBJ2-5; tentatively, D is TRBD2 (6 bases). The CDR3 is 16 amino acids. V was cut by 5 bases and J by 5 bases, with 21 bases left in between. The CDR3 loop is CASSQSVAPRGETQYF. The DNA for the CDR3 is TGTGCCAGCAGTCAAAGCGTGGCACCCCGGGGGGAGACCCAGTACTTC.

This clonotype has a handful of counts. The chain employs TRBV27 and TRBJ2-7, with D tentatively TRBD1 or TRBD2 (6 bases each). CDR1 is MNHEY, CDR2 SMNVEV, per germline (reference sequence). Deletions cut 2 bases from V and 7 bases from J, with 24 bases between. The CDR3 contains 17 residues. DNA for the CDR3: TGTGCCAGCAGTTTAAAGGGCTCTTGGGACTGGGGGCTTGAGCAGTACTTC. Translated, it gives CASSLKGSWDWGLEQYF.